These T cell receptor beta chains were read from a single sample in a study of blood T cell repertoires in COVID-19. Clones were sequenced by immunoSEQ multiplex PCR, and TCRdb holds only the in-frame ones, with some missing. The sample contains more than 250,000 clones, roughly 84% of which appear only once. Sequenced material: peripheral blood. These receptor sequences come from a man aged 50-60 years with active or convalescent COVID-19. CDR3s include the opening cysteine and the closing phenylalanine or tryptophan. D genes are given only for firm matches. The size entry is marked missing in some rows and otherwise reads once, few, many or a size class.

.,TRBJ1-3,.,TRBV5-1,CASSARGSTGYTRSGNTIYF,TGCGCCAGCAGCGCCCGGGGCTCGACAGGTTATACACGCTCTGGAAACACCATATATTTT
.,TRBJ2-5,TRBD1,TRBV18,CASSPNRGLETQYF,TGTGCCAGCTCACCTAACAGGGGGTTGGAGACCCAGTACTTC
.,TRBJ2-5,TRBD1,TRBV5-1,CASSFRTRGPGETQYF,TGCGCCAGCAGCTTTCGTACTAGGGGGCCGGGGGAGACCCAGTACTTC
.,TRBJ1-1,TRBD1,TRBV28,CASSPHRGGNTEAFF,TGTGCCAGCAGTCCCCACAGGGGTGGGAACACTGAAGCTTTCTTT
.,TRBJ1-2,TRBD1,TRBV5-4,CASSQGQMNYGYTF,TGTGCCAGCAGCCAGGGACAGATGAACTATGGCTACACCTTC
.,TRBJ2-1,.,TRBV13,CASSRSTRGKGNEQFF,TGTGCCAGCAGCCGTAGTACTCGGGGAAAAGGGAATGAGCAGTTCTTC
.,TRBJ2-7,.,TRBV28,CASSWTSTYEQYF,TGTGCCAGCAGTTGGACTTCGACCTACGAGCAGTACTTC
.,TRBJ1-2,.,TRBV29-1,CSVEDQTGSKYGYTF,TGCAGCGTTGAAGATCAAACAGGAAGCAAGTATGGCTACACCTTC
.,TRBJ1-6,.,TRBV9,CASSGPGSSYNSPLHF,TGTGCCAGCAGCGGCCCAGGCAGCTCCTATAATTCACCCCTCCACTTT
.,TRBJ2-7,.,TRBV15,CATSRDKGSGRKYF,TGTGCCACCAGCAGAGATAAGGGGTCGGGTCGAAAGTACTTC
.,TRBJ1-1,.,TRBV28,CASSFHNFQGGNTEAFF,TGTGCCAGCAGCTTCCACAACTTTCAGGGAGGGAACACTGAAGCTTTCTTT
.,TRBJ2-2,.,TRBV4-3,CASSQNGQFFAGELFF,TGCGCCAGCAGCCAAAATGGACAGTTTTTCGCCGGGGAGCTGTTTTTT
.,TRBJ2-2,.,TRBV14,CASSQDAGADTGELFF,TGTGCCAGCAGCCAAGATGCAGGGGCTGACACCGGGGAGCTGTTTTTT
.,TRBJ1-4,.,TRBV5-1,CASSLPTTTNEKLFF,TGCGCCAGCAGCTTGCCGACAACAACTAATGAAAAACTGTTTTTT
few,TRBJ1-1,TRBD1,TRBV18,CASSAGTENTEAFF,TGTGCCAGCTCAGCCGGGACAGAGAACACTGAAGCTTTCTTT
.,TRBJ2-3,.,TRBV24-1,CATSGTGTQNPDTQYF,TGTGCCACCAGCGGAACCGGGACTCAAAACCCAGATACGCAGTATTTT
few,TRBJ1-2,.,TRBV6-2/TRBV6-3,CASSYSRGTGYTF,TGTGCCAGCAGTTACTCGAGGGGGACTGGCTACACCTTC
few,TRBJ2-5,.,TRBV5-4,CASSLGQTQETQYF,TGTGCCAGCAGCTTGGGACAGACCCAAGAGACCCAGTACTTC
.,TRBJ1-2,.,TRBV7-2,CASSPSDAGDNGYTF,TGTGCCAGCAGCCCCTCGGATGCGGGCGACAATGGCTACACCTTC
.,TRBJ2-2,.,TRBV21-1,CASSKPTRTDLAGELFF,TGTGCCAGCAGCAAACCCACTCGGACAGATTTGGCCGGGGAGCTGTTTTTT
few,TRBJ2-3,TRBD2,TRBV9,CASSSSGTTDTQYF,TGTGCCAGCAGCTCGAGCGGGACGACAGATACGCAGTATTTT
.,TRBJ1-2,.,TRBV28,CASNRNYGYTF,TGTGCCAGCAATAGAAACTATGGCTACACCTTC
.,TRBJ2-3,.,TRBV11-2,CASSLQGGWSTDTQYF,TGTGCCAGCAGCTTACAGGGGGGATGGAGCACAGATACGCAGTATTTT
.,TRBJ2-4,TRBD1,TRBV4-3,CASSQDLDRAKNIQYF,TGCGCCAGCAGCCAAGATCTGGACAGGGCCAAAAACATTCAGTACTTC
.,TRBJ1-1,.,TRBV30,CAWGRVAFF,TGTGCCTGGGGACGGGTAGCTTTCTTT
.,TRBJ2-5,.,TRBV5-1,CASSFLTGGAETQYF,TGCGCCAGCAGCTTTTTGACAGGAGGTGCGGAGACCCAGTACTTC
.,TRBJ1-1,.,TRBV19,CASSPRQDSNTEAFF,TGTGCCAGTAGTCCCCGACAGGATTCGAACACTGAAGCTTTCTTT
.,TRBJ1-2,.,TRBV6-5,CASSYRAGRGYGYTF,TGTGCCAGCAGTTATCGGGCAGGGCGCGGCTATGGCTACACCTTC